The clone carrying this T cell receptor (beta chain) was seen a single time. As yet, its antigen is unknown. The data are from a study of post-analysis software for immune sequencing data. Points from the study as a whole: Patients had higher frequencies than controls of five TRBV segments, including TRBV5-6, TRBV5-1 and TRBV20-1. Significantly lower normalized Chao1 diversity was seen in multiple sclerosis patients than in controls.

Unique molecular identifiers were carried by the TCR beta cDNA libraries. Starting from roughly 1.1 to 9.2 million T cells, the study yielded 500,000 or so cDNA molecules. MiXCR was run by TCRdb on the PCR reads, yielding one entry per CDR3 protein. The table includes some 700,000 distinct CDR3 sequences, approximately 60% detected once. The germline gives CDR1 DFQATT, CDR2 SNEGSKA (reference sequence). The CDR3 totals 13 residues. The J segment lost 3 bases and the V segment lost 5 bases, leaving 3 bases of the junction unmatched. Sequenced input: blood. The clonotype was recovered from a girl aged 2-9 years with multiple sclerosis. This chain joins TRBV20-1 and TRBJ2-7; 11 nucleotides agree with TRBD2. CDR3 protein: CSAATSGIYEQYF. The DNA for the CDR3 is TGCAGTGCTGCGACTAGCGGGATCTACGAGCAGTACTTC.